This entry lists 8 T cell receptor beta chains sequenced from one sample in a study of blood T cells in healthy people across ages. It was with a sample-barcoded 5' primer and a J-beta primer mix that a second PCR of about 6 to 12 cycles was run. TCRdb ran MiXCR on the 5' RACE reads and lists one entry per CDR3 protein. The sample yields more than 500,000 distinct CDR3 sequences, 25% to 30% seen once. The specimen sequenced was blood. Receptors were obtained from a woman in her 70s in good health.

The CDR3 DNA reads as TGTGCCAGCAACCAGCCGGAGTTCGGCACGCAGTATTTT. Its translation: CASNQPEFGTQYF. V and J are TRBV6-5 and TRBJ2-3; D gene uncertain. V gave up 7 bases and J gave up 9 bases, with 17 bases separating them. There are 13 residues in the CDR3. Germline V gene lookup returns CDR1 MNHEY and CDR2 SVGAGI.

The sample holds a few counts of this clonotype. V and J are TRBV18 and TRBJ1-2; D gene ambiguous. Germline lookup yields CDR1 KGHSH and CDR2 LQKENI. The CDR3 is 14 residues long. The ends were cut back, 3 bases at V and 4 bases at J, with 12 bases in the middle. The CDR3 DNA is TGTGCCAGCTCACCCCCACAGAGGAGCTATGGCTACACCTTC. Protein sequence: CASSPPQRSYGYTF. The complete variable domain, with remaining parts taken from reference TRBV18 and TRBJ1-2, reads NAGVMQNPRHLVRRRGQEARLRCSPMKGHSHVYWYRQLPEEGLKFMVYLQKENIIDESGMPKERFSAEFPKEGPSILRIQQVVRGDSAAYFCASSPPQRSYGYTFGSGTRLTVV.

In its sample, this clonotype was seen many times. This chain joins TRBV7-6 and TRBJ2-1, with a weak D call TRBD1 (5 bases). Trimming shortened V by 2 bases and J by 1 base, and 12 bases separated the two germline ends. Per the germline V gene, CDR1 is SGHVS and CDR2 is FNYEAQ. CDR3 length: 16 residues. The CDR3 nucleotides are TGTGCCAGCAGCTTATTATCTCAGGGTTCCTACAATGAGCAGTTCTTC. Its protein is CASSLLSQGSYNEQFF.

The V call is TRBV18, the J call TRBJ2-3; D gene unclear. CDR1 is KGHSH and CDR2 is LQKENI in the germline V gene. The V and J ends lost 3 bases and 5 bases respectively, with 9 bases between them. The CDR3 runs 13 residues. The CDR3 is CASSPDPGDTQYF. The CDR3 region has the DNA TGTGCCAGCTCACCGGATCCTGGAGATACGCAGTATTTT.

This clonotype was observed a few times. The chain recombines TRBV6-2 or TRBV6-3 with TRBJ2-6, with 7 bases aligning to TRBD1. There are 15 residues in the CDR3. The germline gives CDR1 MNHEY, CDR2 SVGEGT. With 7 bases clipped from V and 1 base from J, the junction kept 4 bases outside the gene matches. For the CDR3, the DNA is TGTGCCAGCATCCCAGGGGGATCTGGGGCCAACGTCCTGACTTTC. It codes for CASIPGGSGANVLTF.

The chain recombines TRBV3-1 with TRBJ1-2; 7 nucleotides match TRBD1. The CDR3 runs to 15 residues. V shed 1 base and J 7 bases; nucleotides not matched to a gene: 9. Looked up from germline, CDR1 is LGHDT and CDR2 is YNNKEL (reference sequence). For the CDR3, the DNA is TGTGCCAGCAGCCAAGGAGCGACAGGGTTGAGTGGCTACACCTTC. Amino acids: CASSQGATGLSGYTF.

For this clonotype: A read error may produce the germline difference seen at one junction end. This chain joins TRBV18 and TRBJ1-1; no firm D call. Germline loops: CDR1 KGHSH, CDR2 LQKENI. The CDR3 runs 14 residues. CDR3 amino acids: CASSPLAGDTEAFF. The DNA for the CDR3 is TGTGCCAGCTCACCACTGGCGGGCGACACTGAAGCCTTCTTT.

This clonotype was seen more than once but under ten times. The rearrangement links TRBV4-2 to TRBJ2-7; 8 bases match TRBD2. The V gene's germline CDR1 is LGHNA and CDR2 YNFKEQ. The CDR3 length is 13 residues. The junction had 5 bases not matched to a gene; V was cut back by 5 bases and J by 5 bases. The CDR3: CASSLGTRDEQYF. DNA for the CDR3: TGTGCCAGCAGCTTGGGGACTAGAGACGAGCAGTACTTC.